This TCR beta chain was profiled in a study of cytomegalovirus exposure and HLA in healthy donors. Trimming stripped 1 base from V and 6 bases from J, with 4 bases between. There are 11 residues in the CDR3. Germline lookup yields CDR1 SGHDN and CDR2 FVKESK. PCR employed 60 Vbeta and 13 Jbeta primers. Data came from immunoSEQ multiplex PCR; TCRdb stores just in-frame clones and leaves some out. The data show approximately 140,000 clones, roughly 80% seen once. Findings of the study overall: Most likely, a cluster of highly shared sequence variants arose as a sequencing artifact. Later analysis reportedly placed an Asian-associated ancestry cluster below the roughly 680-donor mean in N-insertions.

Regarding this clone: What it binds is not known.

The sample was PBMCs. The TCR was taken from a woman aged 40 to 50 in good health and CMV-seronegative. V is TRBV14 and J is TRBJ2-7; D is unclear. CDR3 protein: CASSQVSEQYF. CDR3 nucleotide sequence: TGTGCCAGCAGCCAAGTATCCGAGCAGTACTTC.